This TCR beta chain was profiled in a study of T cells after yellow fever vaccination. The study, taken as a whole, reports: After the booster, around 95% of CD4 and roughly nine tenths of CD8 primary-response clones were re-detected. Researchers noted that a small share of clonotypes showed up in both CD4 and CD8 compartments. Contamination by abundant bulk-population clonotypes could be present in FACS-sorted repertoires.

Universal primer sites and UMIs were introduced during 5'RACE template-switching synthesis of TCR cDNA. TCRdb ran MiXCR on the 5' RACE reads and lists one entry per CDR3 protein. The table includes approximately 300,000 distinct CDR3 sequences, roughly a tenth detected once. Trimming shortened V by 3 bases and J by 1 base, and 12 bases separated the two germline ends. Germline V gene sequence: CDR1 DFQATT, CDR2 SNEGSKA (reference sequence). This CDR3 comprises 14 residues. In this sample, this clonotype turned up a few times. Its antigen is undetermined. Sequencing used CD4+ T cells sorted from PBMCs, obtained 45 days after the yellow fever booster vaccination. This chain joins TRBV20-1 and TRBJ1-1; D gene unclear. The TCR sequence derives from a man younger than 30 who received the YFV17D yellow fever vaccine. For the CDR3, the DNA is TGCAGTGCTAGCCTCAACGTAGGGAACACTGAAGCTTTCTTT. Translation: CSASLNVGNTEAFF.